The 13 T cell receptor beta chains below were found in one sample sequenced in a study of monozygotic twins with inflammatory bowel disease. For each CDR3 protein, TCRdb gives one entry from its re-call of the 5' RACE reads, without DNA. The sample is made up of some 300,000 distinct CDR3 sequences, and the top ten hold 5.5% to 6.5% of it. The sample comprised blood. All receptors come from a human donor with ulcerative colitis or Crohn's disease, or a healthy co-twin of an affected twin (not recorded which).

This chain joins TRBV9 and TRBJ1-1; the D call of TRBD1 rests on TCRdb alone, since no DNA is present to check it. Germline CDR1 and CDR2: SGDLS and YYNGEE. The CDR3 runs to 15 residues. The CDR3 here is CASSVEGLVNTEAFF.

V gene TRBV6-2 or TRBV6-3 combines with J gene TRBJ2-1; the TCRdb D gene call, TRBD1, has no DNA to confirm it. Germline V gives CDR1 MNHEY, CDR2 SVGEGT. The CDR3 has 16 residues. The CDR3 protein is CASSVIGGRAHNEQFF.

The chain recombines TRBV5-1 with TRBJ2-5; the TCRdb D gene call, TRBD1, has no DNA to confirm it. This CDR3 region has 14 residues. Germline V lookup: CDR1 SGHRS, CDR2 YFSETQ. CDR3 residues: CASSLAGRSSTQYF.

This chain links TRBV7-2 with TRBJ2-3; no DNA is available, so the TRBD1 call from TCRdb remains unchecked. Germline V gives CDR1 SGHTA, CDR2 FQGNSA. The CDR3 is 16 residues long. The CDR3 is CASSLTRGVSTDTQYF.

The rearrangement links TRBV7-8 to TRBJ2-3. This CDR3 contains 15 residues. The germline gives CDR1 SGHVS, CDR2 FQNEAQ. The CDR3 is CASSTQRTSTDTQYF.

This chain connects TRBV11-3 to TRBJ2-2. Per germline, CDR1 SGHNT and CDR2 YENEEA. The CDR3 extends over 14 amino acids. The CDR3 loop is CASSLLYDTGELFF.

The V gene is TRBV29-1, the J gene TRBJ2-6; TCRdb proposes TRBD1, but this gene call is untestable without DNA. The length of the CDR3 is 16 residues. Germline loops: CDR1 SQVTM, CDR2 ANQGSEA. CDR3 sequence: CSVAQGTGAGANVLTF.

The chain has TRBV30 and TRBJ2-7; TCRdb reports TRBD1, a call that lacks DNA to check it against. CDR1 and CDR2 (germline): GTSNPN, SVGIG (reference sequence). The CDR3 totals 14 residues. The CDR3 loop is CAWTIPDGQREQYF.

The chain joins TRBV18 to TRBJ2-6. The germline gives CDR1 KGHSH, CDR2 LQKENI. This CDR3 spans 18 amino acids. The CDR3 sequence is CASSPSTVYSSGANVLTF.

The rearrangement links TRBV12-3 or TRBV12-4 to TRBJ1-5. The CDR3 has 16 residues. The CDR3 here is CASSLGQPVSNQPQHF.

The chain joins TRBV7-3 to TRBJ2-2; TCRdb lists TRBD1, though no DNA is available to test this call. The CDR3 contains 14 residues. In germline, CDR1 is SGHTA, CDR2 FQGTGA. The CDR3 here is CASRRAPRAGELFF.

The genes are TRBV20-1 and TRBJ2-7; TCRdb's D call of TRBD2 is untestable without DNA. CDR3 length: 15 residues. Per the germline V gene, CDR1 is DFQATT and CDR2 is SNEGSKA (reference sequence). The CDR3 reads CSARGVSGYSYEQYF.

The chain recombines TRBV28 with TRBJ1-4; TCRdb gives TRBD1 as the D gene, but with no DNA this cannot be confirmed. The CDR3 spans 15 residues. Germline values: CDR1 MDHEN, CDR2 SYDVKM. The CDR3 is CASSLPTGGREKLFF.